Presented here are 15 T cell receptor beta chains from one specimen sequenced in a study of blood T cell repertoires in COVID-19. Assay: immunoSEQ multiplex PCR; the TCRdb copy retains only in-frame clones and omits some. The profile shows a few hundred thousand clones, roughly 90% of them singletons. The sample taken for sequencing was PBMCs or T cells enriched from blood (not recorded which). These receptors were collected from a young woman who had recovered from COVID-19.

The chain couples TRBV6-1 to TRBJ2-7; 7 bases line up with TRBD2. This CDR3 is built from 13 residues. V lost 2 bases and J lost 2; bases outside the gene matches: 0. Germline CDR1 and CDR2: MNHNS and SASEGT. CDR3 amino acids: CASSESGAYEQYF. CDR3 bases: TGTGCCAGCAGTGAAAGCGGGGCCTACGAGCAGTACTTC.

The chain is built from TRBV23-1 and TRBJ2-1; D is possibly TRBD2 (6 bases). TRBV23-1 is designated an ORF whose function remains uncertain. The CDR3 totals 17 residues. The V gene lost 2 bases and the J gene lost 7 bases, with 21 bases spanning the gap. The CDR3 DNA reads as TGCGCCAGCAGTCAACCCACAGGAGTAGCGGACCGAAATGAGCAGTTCTTC. Protein sequence: CASSQPTGVADRNEQFF.

The chain combines TRBV7-9 with TRBJ1-2; 9 bases align to TRBD1. CDR3 length: 15 residues. V was pared by 1 base and J by 8 bases, with 8 bases of the junction left unmatched. Germline V lookup: CDR1 SEHNR, CDR2 FQNEAQ (reference sequence). CDR3 coding DNA: TGTGCCAGCAGCTTAGGCTACGGACAGGGGTGGGGCTACACCTTC. Translated: CASSLGYGQGWGYTF.

The chain links TRBV7-9 to TRBJ1-4, with 7 bases fitting TRBD1. The length of the CDR3 is 14 residues. In germline, CDR1 is SEHNR, CDR2 FQNEAQ (reference sequence). V lost 4 bases, J lost 5 bases, and 4 bases stayed unmatched. The CDR3 nucleotides read TGTGCCAGCAGCTACCCGGACAGGAATGAAAAACTGTTTTTT. This codes for CASSYPDRNEKLFF.

The rearrangement joins TRBV5-1 to TRBJ2-5, with 7 bases lining up with TRBD1. The CDR3 length is 15 residues. J lost 3 bases, V lost 4 bases, and 9 bases had no gene match. Germline V gene lookup returns CDR1 SGHRS and CDR2 YFSETQ. CDR3 protein: CASSKHVGQKETQYF. CDR3 nucleotides: TGCGCCAGCAGCAAGCACGTGGGACAGAAAGAGACCCAGTACTTC.

This rearrangement joins TRBV28 to TRBJ2-7; 10 nucleotides agree with TRBD1. Trimming cost V 9 bases and J 5 bases; bases outside gene matches: 13. The CDR3 runs to 15 residues. Germline CDR1 is MDHEN and CDR2 is SYDVKM. CDR3 loop: CASSSPGQGSHEQYF. The CDR3 coding sequence is TGTGCCAGTTCAAGTCCGGGACAGGGGTCCCACGAGCAGTACTTC.

The gene calls are TRBV11-2 and TRBJ2-5, with a possible D match to TRBD2 (5 bases). This CDR3 is built from 15 residues. V dropped 4 bases and J dropped 0 bases, with 12 bases sitting between them. Germline V gene sequence: CDR1 SGHAT, CDR2 FQNNGV. The CDR3 DNA sequence: TGTGCCAGCAGCTCCGTCCGGGGTAACCAAGAGACCCAGTACTTC. Residues: CASSSVRGNQETQYF.

V and J are TRBV27 and TRBJ2-5; a weak D match, TRBD2 (5 bases). Germline CDR1 MNHEY, CDR2 SMNVEV (reference sequence). Trimming pared 7 bases from V and 5 bases from J, leaving 14 bases between. The CDR3 runs 13 residues. The CDR3 loop is CASTDLLEETQYF. The DNA of the CDR3 is TGTGCCAGCACCGACCTACTAGAGGAGACCCAGTACTTC.

This clone was seen only once. The V call is TRBV10-3, the J call TRBJ1-3; D remains unclear. The CDR3 consists of 15 residues. Germline V CDR1 and CDR2: ENHRY, SYGVKD. Trimming removed 7 bases at V and 4 bases at J, with 17 bases between. The CDR3 sequence is CAIMSVGFQGNTIYF. The CDR3 DNA reads TGTGCCATCATGTCGGTCGGGTTTCAAGGAAACACCATATATTTT.

A note on this clone: Other DNA sequences in the same sample also yield this CDR3. The V call is TRBV5-1, the J call TRBJ2-7; a weak D match, TRBD2 (5 bases). This CDR3 has 12 amino acids. Germline loops: CDR1 SGHRS, CDR2 YFSETQ. With 0 bases removed from V and 6 bases from J, the gap between germline ends came to 7 bases. The CDR3 coding sequence is TGCGCCAGCAGCTTGGGGACTGGCGAGCAGTACTTC. Amino acids: CASSLGTGEQYF. Complete variable domain (other parts from reference TRBV5-1 and TRBJ2-7): KAGVTQTPRYLIKTRGQQVTLSCSPISGHRSVSWYQQTPGQGLQFLFEYFSETQRNKGNFPGRFSGRQFSNSRSEMNVSTLELGDSALYLCASSLGTGEQYFGPGTRLTVT.

This clone was seen once. The rearrangement uses TRBV29-1 and TRBJ2-5; perhaps TRBD2 as D (6 bases). The CDR3 runs to 14 residues. V shed 6 bases and J shed 4 bases, with 18 bases lying between them. Germline V gene data show CDR1 as SQVTM and CDR2 as ANQGSEA. The CDR3 protein is CSVDRPSGGETQYF. CDR3 DNA sequence: TGCAGCGTGGACCGACCGTCCGGGGGAGAGACCCAGTACTTC.

This chain connects TRBV5-1 to TRBJ2-7, with 8 positions matching TRBD1. This CDR3 region has 14 residues. From germline, CDR1 is SGHRS and CDR2 YFSETQ. V lost 0 bases to trimming and J lost 6 bases; unmatched junction nucleotides: 5. This CDR3 is CASSLEGQAGEQYF. CDR3 nucleotide sequence: TGCGCCAGCAGCTTGGAGGGACAGGCAGGCGAGCAGTACTTC.

The chain recombines TRBV7-9 with TRBJ1-3; D may be TRBD1 (5 bases). This CDR3 has 17 amino acids. Germline CDR1 reads SEHNR; CDR2 reads FQNEAQ (reference sequence). V was cut by 5 bases and J by 5 bases, with 22 bases left in between. The CDR3 DNA reads as TGTGCCAGCAGCCCCTACCACGGGGACTGGGAGCGAAACACCATATATTTT. It translates to CASSPYHGDWERNTIYF.

The CDR3 region is CSVDGNAGSYEQYF. CDR3 DNA sequence: TGCAGCGTTGACGGAAATGCAGGTTCCTACGAGCAGTACTTC. This chain uses TRBV29-1 with TRBJ2-7; D is ambiguous. V lost 3 bases and J 1 base, leaving 13 bases between the germline ends. The CDR3 is 14 residues long. Per germline, CDR1 SQVTM and CDR2 ANQGSEA.

This clone is a singleton in its sample. The chain carries TRBV5-1 and TRBJ2-7, with 8 bases lining up with TRBD1. This CDR3 is built from 16 residues. Germline CDR1 reads SGHRS; CDR2 reads YFSETQ. V lost 7 bases, J lost 7 bases, and 19 bases stayed unmatched. The CDR3 sequence is CASANNIPGGPGEQYF. CDR3 nucleotide sequence: TGCGCCAGCGCCAACAATATACCAGGGGGCCCCGGGGAGCAGTACTTC.